The rows below give T cell receptor beta chains drawn from one sample of a study of T cell responses to AZD1222 COVID-19 vaccine. Assay: immunoSEQ multiplex PCR; the TCRdb copy retains only in-frame clones and omits some. The table lists roughly 55,000 clones, roughly nine tenths of them singletons. Sequencing used peripheral blood, obtained on day 0 of AZD1222 vaccination. These receptors all stem from an adult in good health. Both conserved end residues are part of each CDR3. Each record gives: V gene, D gene, J gene, clone size, CDR3 DNA, CDR3 protein. A D gene is named only where the DNA matches it firmly. Clone size is stated in some rows and not others, as once, few, many or a class when expanded.

TRBV19	-	TRBJ2-1	-	TGTGCCAGTAGCGAATGGGGGAATTACAATGAGCAGTTCTTC	CASSEWGNYNEQFF
TRBV5-1	TRBD2	TRBJ2-7	once	TGCGCCAGCAGCTCAGGACTAGCGGGAGCCTACGAGCAGTACTTC	CASSSGLAGAYEQYF
TRBV4-2	TRBD2	TRBJ2-5	-	TGTGCCAGCAGCCCCTCCTTGGACAGCGGGAGTGCGGAGACCCAGTACTTC	CASSPSLDSGSAETQYF
TRBV28	-	TRBJ1-1	-	TGTGCCAGCAGTTTAAGGCTGCGGCAAGCTTTCTTT	CASSLRLRQAFF
TRBV5-4	TRBD2	TRBJ2-7	-	TGTGCCAGCAGCTTGGTCAAGACTAGCGGGACGGCCGAGCAGTACTTC	CASSLVKTSGTAEQYF
TRBV27	TRBD1	TRBJ2-1	-	TGTGCCAGCAGTCCCAGGCCGGGACAGGGAGGGGGGAATGAGCAGTTCTTC	CASSPRPGQGGGNEQFF
TRBV7-8	-	TRBJ1-6	-	TGTGCCAGCAGCTTAACTTCGCTAACAAGCAGCTATAATTCACCCCTCCACTTT	CASSLTSLTSSYNSPLHF
TRBV15	-	TRBJ2-1	once	TGTGCCACCAGCAGACCCACTAGCAATGAGCAGTTCTTC	CATSRPTSNEQFF
TRBV27	TRBD2	TRBJ2-4	-	TGTGCCAGCAGTTTTCTAGCGGGAGGGGCCGTATGGTACTTC	CASSFLAGGAVWYF
TRBV3-1/TRBV3-2	-	TRBJ1-1	-	TGTGCCAGCAGCCAAGATCTGACTTGGAGGACTGAAGCTTTCTTT	CASSQDLTWRTEAFF
TRBV28	TRBD2	TRBJ2-3	-	TGTGCCAGCAGTCCGTTAAGGGCGGGAGCGGGGACGCAGTATTTT	CASSPLRAGAGTQYF
TRBV29-1	-	TRBJ2-3	-	TGCAGCGTTACACCTTTAGATAGCACAGATACGCAGTATTTT	CSVTPLDSTDTQYF
TRBV15	TRBD1	TRBJ1-5	-	TGTGCCACCAGCGGTGGGACAGGGAAAAATCAGCCCCAGCATTTT	CATSGGTGKNQPQHF
TRBV19	-	TRBJ2-1	-	TGTGCCAGTAGTAATCTAGAAGTAGCGCTCAATGAGCAGTTCTTC	CASSNLEVALNEQFF
TRBV28	-	TRBJ1-1	-	TGTGCCAGCAGTCCCGGACAGCGGAGAACTGAAGCTTTCTTT	CASSPGQRRTEAFF
TRBV5-4	TRBD1	TRBJ1-1	-	TGTGCCAGCAGCCGGACAGGGCGCAACACTGAAGCTTTCTTT	CASSRTGRNTEAFF
TRBV11-2	TRBD1	TRBJ1-1	-	TGTGCCAGCAGCTTTGGGACAGGCCCTGAAGCTTTCTTT	CASSFGTGPEAFF
TRBV27	TRBD1	TRBJ2-2	-	TGTGCCAGCTCCCCCTCCGGGACAGGGAACACCGGGGAGCTGTTTTTT	CASSPSGTGNTGELFF
TRBV7-9	TRBD2	TRBJ2-3	-	TGTGCCAGCAGCGCGCGACTAGCGGCTAGCACAGATACGCAGTATTTT	CASSARLAASTDTQYF
TRBV5-1	TRBD2	TRBJ2-2	-	TGCGCCAGCAGCTCTTTAGCGGGAGCGAACACCGGGGAGCTGTTTTTT	CASSSLAGANTGELFF
TRBV27	TRBD1	TRBJ1-4	-	TGTGCCAGCAGCCCCGCGGACAGGGCTGGTGAAAAACTGTTTTTT	CASSPADRAGEKLFF
TRBV2	TRBD1	TRBJ1-1	-	TGTGCCAGCAGCATAAAACAGGGGGCTACTGAAGCTTTCTTT	CASSIKQGATEAFF
TRBV10-3	TRBD2	TRBJ2-2	-	TGTGCCATCAGTGAGTCCCTAGCGGGAGACGTCGGGGAGCTGTTTTTT	CAISESLAGDVGELFF
TRBV27	-	TRBJ1-2	once	TGTGCCAGCAGCCAGACAGGCCCTTATGGCTACACCTTC	CASSQTGPYGYTF
TRBV6-5	-	TRBJ1-5	-	TGTGCCAGCATTTCAGGGAAAAATCAGCCCCAGCATTTT	CASISGKNQPQHF
TRBV6-6	-	TRBJ2-1	once	TGTGCCAGCAGTTACCAGCGGACCTACAATGAGCAGTTCTTC	CASSYQRTYNEQFF
TRBV3-1/TRBV3-2	TRBD1	TRBJ1-1	-	TGTGCCAGCAGCCAATCCGGACAGGCGGCTTTCTTT	CASSQSGQAAFF
TRBV5-1	-	TRBJ2-7	-	TGCGCCAGCAGCCCTGCCCCCGGTTTGACCTACGAGCAGTACTTC	CASSPAPGLTYEQYF
TRBV9	-	TRBJ2-3	-	TGTGCCAGCAGCCGGGACCCATCAGTAGATACGCAGTATTTT	CASSRDPSVDTQYF
TRBV18	-	TRBJ2-1	-	TGTGCCAGCTCATCGGCCCGTGTCGATGAGCAGTTCTTC	CASSSARVDEQFF
TRBV6-5	-	TRBJ1-5	-	TGTGCCAGCAGCCAGACAGGTCCGCGGCAGCCCCAGCATTTT	CASSQTGPRQPQHF